The T cell receptor beta chain described here comes from a study of shared clonotypes between healthy human individuals. At the level of the study: Those who served as donors were a couple of women and a few men between the ages of 18 and 49.

Study-level points and caveats: Naive CD4 clonotypes were shared across a handful of donors at about 5.3%. Exclusively blood specimens were collected; tissue repertoires likely differ.

Per the germline V gene, CDR1 is SNHLY and CDR2 is FYNNEI. The CDR3 loop spans 14 amino acids. Trimming took 3 bases from V and 7 from J; bases not matched to a gene: 4. Measured with immunoSEQ multiplex PCR; TCRdb has only the in-frame clones, and not every one. The sample records under 2.5 million clones, 92% being singletons. On this clone itself: The antigen remains undetermined. The same CDR3 arises from other DNA sequences in this sample as well.

Sample: naive CD4+ T cells from PBMCs. Subset reported: CD45RA+ positively selected. This receptor was taken from a man aged 18 to 30 in good health. Some clones in this sample may be carry-over from other donors' samples. V usage is TRBV2 and J usage is TRBJ2-7; 12 bases match TRBD2. The CDR3 sequence: CASSESSGRGEQYF. The DNA of the CDR3 is TGTGCCAGCAGTGAGTCTAGCGGGAGGGGTGAGCAGTACTTC.